This entry lists 3 T cell receptor beta chains sequenced from one sample in a study of shared clonotypes between healthy human individuals. Clones were sequenced by immunoSEQ multiplex PCR, and TCRdb holds only the in-frame ones, with some missing. This table has more than 2 million clones, roughly 95% appearing once. The source material was naive CD4+ T cells sorted from blood. The subset denotes: CD45RA+ positively selected. The receptors shown here come from a man younger than 30 in good health.

The chain couples TRBV10-3 to TRBJ2-7, with D hard to call. There are 12 residues in the CDR3. Trimming shortened V by 3 bases and J by 5 bases, and 8 bases separated the two germline ends. Germline V gene data show CDR1 as ENHRY and CDR2 as SYGVKD. The CDR3 loop is CAISDLPDEQYF. The CDR3 region has the DNA TGTGCCATCAGTGATCTACCCGACGAGCAGTACTTC.

On this clone itself: One end of the junction is discordant with germline, which a read error may explain. The rearrangement uses TRBV6-1 and TRBJ1-4; possible D gene TRBD1, 6 bases. Germline values: CDR1 MNHNS, CDR2 SASEGT. CDR3 length equals 15 residues. CDR3 coding DNA: TGTGCCAGCAGTGAACCAGGGGATGCTAATGAAGAACTGTTTTTT. Amino acids: CASSEPGDANEELFF.

J is TRBJ2-3 and V is TRBV6-1; D call uncertain. The germline V gene has CDR1 MNHNS and CDR2 SASEGT. Trimming cost V 4 bases and J 6 bases, with 11 bases left between them. The CDR3 runs 13 residues. As DNA, the CDR3 is TGTGCCAGCAGTGTCTATCCTGGGGATACGCAGTATTTT. The encoded protein is CASSVYPGDTQYF.